This T cell receptor (beta chain) was sequenced for a study of regulatory T cells in long-lasting Graves disease. Study at large: Patients newly diagnosed with Graves' had been on antithyroid drugs for under 3 months.

In regard to this clonotype: Its antigen is unidentified.

Relying on iRepertoire HTBI primers and Arm-PCR of CDR3 regions, the team built TCR beta libraries. Each CDR3 protein gets one entry after TCRdb re-called the multiplex PCR reads with MiXCR. The sample holds around 250,000 distinct CDR3 sequences; roughly 18% are singletons and the top ten take around 20%. Time point defined: newly diagnosed GD, antithyroid drugs for less than 3 months. Extracted RNA from PBMCs served as the source of the TCR library. Findings and limits, study-wide: Thyroid tissue was not studied; only peripheral blood was. Whereas new patients shared 970 or so public clonotypes, persistent patients shared more, at about 3,000.

Sequencing was performed on peripheral blood mononuclear cells (PBMCs), taken at new diagnosis, from a patient treated with antithyroid drugs. This TCR was recovered from a female donor with Graves disease.

This chain's CDR3 is CASSFSTSGSKETQYF. The CDR3 bases are TGCGCCAGCAGCTTCTCGACTAGCGGGAGTAAAGAGACCCAGTACTTC. J is TRBJ2-5 and V is TRBV5-1, with 12 bases matching TRBD2. CDR1 and CDR2 (germline): SGHRS, YFSETQ. CDR3 size: 16 residues. V shed 2 bases and J 3 bases; nucleotides not matched to a gene: 5.